The TCR beta chain under discussion was sequenced for a study of CD8+ T cells in alopecia areata. Study summary: Severity scores in treated patients reflected the percentage of scalp affected. Findings and limits, study-wide: Tofacitinib significantly lowered scalp clonality and expanded CD8+ clones among the top 100.

The CDR3 is made up of 14 amino acids. V was cut by 5 bases and J by 1 base, with 10 bases left in between. Germline CDR1 is MNHNS and CDR2 is SASEGT. In its sample, this clone was seen a few times. Its specificity is not known. Following RNA extraction, reverse transcription yielded cDNA that acted as the sequencing template. Sequencing used immunoSEQ multiplex PCR; TCRdb keeps in-frame clones, though not all of them. There are 190,000 or so clones in the sample; around 60% occur only once, and over 9.5% lies in the top ten. Treatment meaning: oral pan-JAK inhibitor, 5-10 mg twice daily. The origin of this receptor is a human donor with alopecia areata. Sequenced here: CD8+ T cells sorted from blood, sampled at week 24, from a patient treated with tofacitinib. V gene TRBV6-1 combines with J gene TRBJ2-3; D remains unclear. This CDR3 is CASSLRPGTDTQYF. In nucleotides, the CDR3 is TGTGCCAGCAGTCTGCGTCCAGGCACAGATACGCAGTATTTT.